One and the same sample provided the 10 T cell receptor beta chains below, sequenced in a study of shared clonotypes between healthy human individuals. Sequenced by immunoSEQ multiplex PCR; TCRdb stores in-frame clones only, minus some. The sample records over 2 million clones, 95% being singletons. Sequenced input: naive CD4+ T cells sorted from blood. The subset: CD45RA+ positively selected. Source of these receptors: a man between 18 and 35 years old in good health.

Of note for this clone: In the same sample, other DNA sequences code for this CDR3. This chain's CDR3 is CASSEQGLGANVLTF. CDR3 DNA: TGTGCCAGCAGTGAACAGGGGCTTGGGGCCAACGTCCTGACTTTC. The chain uses TRBV6-1 and TRBJ2-6; tentative D call: TRBD1 (6 bases). The germline CDR1 and CDR2 sequences are MNHNS and SASEGT. The V end was cut by 2 bases, the J end by 3 bases, with 8 bases between. The length of the CDR3 is 15 residues.

The chain employs TRBV10-3 and TRBJ2-7; no definite D call. The germline gives CDR1 ENHRY, CDR2 SYGVKD. V lost 0 bases and J 5 bases, leaving 8 bases between the germline ends. The CDR3 runs 13 residues. CDR3 DNA: TGTGCCATCAGTGAGTCGGGTATCGACGAGCAGTACTTC. Translating it yields CAISESGIDEQYF.

The gene calls are TRBV30 and TRBJ1-6; D may be TRBD1 (6 bases). V lost 0 bases and J lost 9, with 12 bases in between. Germline V gene sequence: CDR1 GTSNPN, CDR2 SVGIG (reference sequence). This CDR3 has 14 residues. The CDR3 sequence: CAWSVPGGSSPLHF. The CDR3 region has the DNA TGTGCCTGGAGTGTACCTGGGGGCTCTTCACCCCTCCACTTT.

The chain has TRBV30 and TRBJ1-2; TRBD1 aligns across 9 bases. Germline values: CDR1 GTSNPN, CDR2 SVGIG (reference sequence). The CDR3 loop spans 13 amino acids. The J segment lost 6 bases and the V segment lost 7 bases, leaving 9 bases of the junction unmatched. CDR3 DNA sequence: TGTGCCTCGACTCAGGACAGGGGAAATGGCTACACCTTC. This translates into CASTQDRGNGYTF.

Remarks on this clone: In the same sample, other DNA sequences code for this CDR3. This chain uses TRBV5-4 with TRBJ2-7, with 9 bases that match TRBD1. J gave up 4 bases and V 5 bases, and 4 bases lay outside the gene matches. The CDR3 runs 13 residues. Germline CDR1 and CDR2: SGHNT and YYREEE (reference sequence). The CDR3 spells CASSWTGAYEQYF. CDR3 DNA sequence: TGTGCCAGCAGTTGGACAGGGGCATACGAGCAGTACTTC.

The chain combines TRBV12-5 with TRBJ2-5, with 10 nucleotides matching TRBD1. CDR1 and CDR2 from the germline V gene are LGHNT and FRNRAP. After removal of 4 bases from V and 3 bases from J, the junction contained 17 bases not matched to a gene. The CDR3 length is 19 residues. The CDR3 DNA is TGTGCTAGTGGTTCCCTGCCGCTGGACAGGGGGGAGGTTGAAGAGACCCAGTACTTC. Translated, it gives CASGSLPLDRGEVEETQYF.

The chain combines TRBV13 with TRBJ2-5; D could derive from TRBD1 or TRBD2 (5 bases each). Germline V gene lookup returns CDR1 PRHDT and CDR2 FYEKMQ (reference sequence). The CDR3 runs 12 residues. Trimming took 5 bases from V and 9 from J, leaving 13 bases between them. CDR3 DNA sequence: TGTGCCAGCAGCAGGGACCGGCAGGCCCAGTACTTC. Protein sequence: CASSRDRQAQYF.

The DNA for the CDR3 is TGTGCCAGCTCAAGGACAGGGGCTGGGGGCGGCTACACCTTC. Translation gives CASSRTGAGGGYTF. This chain connects TRBV18 to TRBJ1-2; 9 nucleotides match TRBD1. The V segment lost 5 bases and the J segment 8 bases; nucleotides outside the gene matches: 9. Germline V gives CDR1 KGHSH, CDR2 LQKENI. The CDR3 length is 14 residues.

CDR3 bases: TGTGCCAGCAGCGTACGACTAGCGGCTAGCACAGATACGCAGTATTTT. Residues: CASSVRLAASTDTQYF. This chain joins TRBV9 and TRBJ2-3, with 9 bases that match TRBD2. The V gene end was trimmed by 1 base and the J gene end by 0 bases; junction bases not matched to a gene: 3. Germline assignment: CDR1 SGDLS and CDR2 YYNGEE. CDR3 length equals 16 residues.

This chain uses TRBV6-6 with TRBJ2-2; 7 positions agree with TRBD1. Germline assignment: CDR1 MNHNY and CDR2 SVGAGI (reference sequence). This CDR3 has 16 amino acids. V was pared by 6 bases and J by 2 bases, with 9 bases of the junction left unmatched. In DNA form, the CDR3 reads TGTGCCAGCAGCCACTCCGGGACAGCCAACACCGGGGAGCTGTTTTTT. It encodes CASSHSGTANTGELFF.